This T cell receptor beta chain was captured by sequencing in a study of T cells in Graves' hyperthyroidism and ophthalmopathy. The study's findings and limits: In validation, the model predicted ophthalmopathy. These predictions came a median roughly 7.1 months before onset. Researchers found most expanded thyroid clonotypes above 0.001 in blood as well.

It was RNA transcripts that yielded the amplified TCR beta CDR3 regions. Primed by the HTBI set, a first-round RT-PCR was run on the TCR CDR3. TCRdb analysed the multiplex PCR reads with MiXCR anew, one entry per CDR3 protein. The sample has 300,000 to 400,000 distinct CDR3 sequences, under 20% seen once. The length of the CDR3 is 16 residues. CDR1 is SGHRS, CDR2 YFSETQ, per germline. V was pared by 3 bases and J by 2 bases, with 17 bases between. In the ophthalmopathy cohort, Clinical Activity Score was at least 3, NOSPECS grade at least 4, and duration under 3 months. This clonotype was recorded at least ten times. Its antigen is not known.

This rearrangement joins TRBV5-1 to TRBJ1-2, with D possibly TRBD1 on 6 matching bases. The sequence was collected from a man aged 18 to 35 with Graves' ophthalmopathy. Sequenced material: blood. For the CDR3, the DNA is TGCGCCAGCAGCTCGGCCGTCACAGGGACAAACTATGGCTACACCTTC. Its protein product is CASSSAVTGTNYGYTF.